The present T cell receptor beta chain was sequenced within a study of blood T cell repertoires in COVID-19 (dated by TCRdb to the early 2020s). Some background on the complete study: Samples covering the acute and convalescent phases of COVID-19 were provided by collaborators in the United States, Italy and Spain. The prospective study material was composed of cDNA or gDNA derived from T cells, B-cell-depleted T cells, or PBMCs. The dataset comprised deeply sampled blood TCRbeta repertoires from subjects exposed to, actively infected with, or recovered from COVID-19. The repertoires were released in a freely available public database meant as a resource for research on the immune response to SARS-CoV-2. Samples came from the ongoing ImmuneRACE study (first 160 participants) plus 1,254 subjects from 6 global collaborators. Nearly every sample came with metadata listing a de-identified subject ID, COVID-19 status, age in years and sex. Where available, HLA class I and class II types were obtained from metadata supplied by the sample provider rather than from assay-based typing.

Overall study results and their limits: The amount of clinical and demographic metadata varied by source and participant and was provided uncurated.

TCRbeta CDR3 regions were amplified from genomic DNA using the immunoSEQ Assay, a bias-controlled multiplex PCR. Per the authors' processing: Nucleated cell counts per sample were estimated from amplification of reference gene primers within the assay. Sequence reads were collapsed and filtered to measure the absolute abundance of every unique TCRbeta CDR3 rearrangement. For each sample, productive Simpson clonality was calculated by taking the square root of Simpson's diversity index across productive rearrangements. TCRdb obtained this table from immuneACCESS and retained in-frame rearrangements with V and J assigned. These tables miss some clones; where compared with another copy, unresolved V genes account for less than half of the shortfall, and the remainder is unexplained. The DNA gave D and trimming, while V, J and clone size come from that table. This sample gives 120,000 or so clones in total; 55% to 75% of them show up just once. Of the sample, roughly 2.2% is held by the ten largest clones.

V is cut back by 0 bases and J by 0 bases, with 8 bases in the junction unmatched. Per the germline V gene, SGHRS is the CDR1 and YFSETQ is the CDR2. Counted from cysteine to phenylalanine, this CDR3 has 19 amino acids. Only the CDR3 DNA stays, 57 bases, in frame from base 1. Details on this clone: The antigen it binds to is not known. No much larger clone exists at a distance of one base, and base qualities are not known.

Whole blood was collected in K2EDTA tubes by collaborating institutions according to the institutions' own protocols. Collaborator samples were shipped for TCRbeta analysis as frozen whole blood, isolated PBMCs, or DNA extracted from either sample type. Sequenced sample: peripheral blood. The rearranged chain carries TRBV5-1 and TRBJ2-6, and TRBD1 matches 8 of the central bases. This TCR derives from a woman in her sixties or seventies with acute or convalescent COVID-19. The DNA sequence is given as TGCGCCAGCAGCTTGGGGACAGGGAGAGGGAGCTCTGGGGCCAACGTCCTGACTTTC. Its protein is CASSLGTGRGSSGANVLTF.